This TCR beta chain was retrieved from a study of blood T cell repertoires in COVID-19. In the study's own analysis: Amplification of reference gene primers provided the estimated nucleated cell counts. Here immunoSEQ multiplex PCR was the method, and the copy in TCRdb shows in-frame clones only, minus some. Clone size and V and J calls were adopted from that table, with D and trimming inferred from the DNA. The sample comprises about 220,000 clones, roughly four fifths of which are singletons, and around 3.1% rests with the top ten. Trimming at V came to 2 bases and at J to 2 bases, leaving 3 bases not matched to a gene. CDR1 and CDR2 from the germline V gene are ENHRY and SYGVKD. The CDR3 is 15 amino acids.

The receptor's source is a woman in her thirties who had recovered from COVID-19. Sequences were obtained from peripheral blood. V gene TRBV10-3 combines with J gene TRBJ1-5; 7 nucleotides align to TRBD1. DNA for the CDR3: TGTGCCATCAGTGAGCCGGGGACAGGCAATCAGCCCCAGCATTTT. This gives the protein CAISEPGTGNQPQHF.